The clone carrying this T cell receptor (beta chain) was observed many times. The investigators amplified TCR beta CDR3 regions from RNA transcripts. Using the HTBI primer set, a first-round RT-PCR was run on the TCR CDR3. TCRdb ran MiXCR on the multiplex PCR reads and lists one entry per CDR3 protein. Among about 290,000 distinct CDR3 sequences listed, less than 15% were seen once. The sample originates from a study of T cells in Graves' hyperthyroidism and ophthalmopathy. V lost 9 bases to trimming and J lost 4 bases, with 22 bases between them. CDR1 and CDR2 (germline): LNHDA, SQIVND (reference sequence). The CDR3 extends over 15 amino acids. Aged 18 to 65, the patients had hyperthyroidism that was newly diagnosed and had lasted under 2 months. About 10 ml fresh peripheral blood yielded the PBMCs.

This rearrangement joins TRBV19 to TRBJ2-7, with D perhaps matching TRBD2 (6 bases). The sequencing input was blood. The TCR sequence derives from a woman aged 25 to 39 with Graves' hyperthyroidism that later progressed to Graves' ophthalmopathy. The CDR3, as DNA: TGTGCCAGACGGAGGGCAGATAGGGGTGGTTACGAGCAGTACTTC. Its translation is CARRRADRGGYEQYF.